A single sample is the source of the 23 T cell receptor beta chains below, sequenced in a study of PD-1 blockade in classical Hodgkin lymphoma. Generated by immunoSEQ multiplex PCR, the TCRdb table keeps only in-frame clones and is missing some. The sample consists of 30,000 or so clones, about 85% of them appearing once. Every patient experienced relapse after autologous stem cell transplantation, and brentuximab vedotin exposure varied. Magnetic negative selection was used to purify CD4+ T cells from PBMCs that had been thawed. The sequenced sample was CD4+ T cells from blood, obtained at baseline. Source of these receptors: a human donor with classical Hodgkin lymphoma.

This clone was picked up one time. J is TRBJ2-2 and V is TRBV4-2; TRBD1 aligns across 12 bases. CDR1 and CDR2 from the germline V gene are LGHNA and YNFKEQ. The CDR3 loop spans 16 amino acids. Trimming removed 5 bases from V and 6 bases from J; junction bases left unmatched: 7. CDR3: CASSGRDRGLAGELFF. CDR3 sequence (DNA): TGTGCCAGCAGCGGCCGGGACAGGGGGCTGGCCGGGGAGCTGTTTTTT.

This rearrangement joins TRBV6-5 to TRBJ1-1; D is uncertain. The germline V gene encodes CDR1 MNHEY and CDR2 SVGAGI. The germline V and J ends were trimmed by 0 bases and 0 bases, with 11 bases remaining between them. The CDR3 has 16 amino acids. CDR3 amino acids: CASSYSPGRMNTEAFF. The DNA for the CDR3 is TGTGCCAGCAGTTACTCGCCCGGTAGAATGAACACTGAAGCTTTCTTT.

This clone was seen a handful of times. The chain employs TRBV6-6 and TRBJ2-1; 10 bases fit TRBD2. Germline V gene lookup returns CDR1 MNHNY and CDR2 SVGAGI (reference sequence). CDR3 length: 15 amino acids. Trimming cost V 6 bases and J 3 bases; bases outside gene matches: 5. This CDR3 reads CASSHLAGVYNEQFF. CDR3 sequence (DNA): TGTGCCAGCAGCCACCTAGCGGGAGTCTACAATGAGCAGTTCTTC.

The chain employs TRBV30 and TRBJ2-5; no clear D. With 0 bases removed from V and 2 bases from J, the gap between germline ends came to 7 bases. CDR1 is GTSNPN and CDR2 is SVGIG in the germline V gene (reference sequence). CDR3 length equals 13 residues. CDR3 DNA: TGTGCCTGGAGTGTGGGGTTACAAGAGACCCAGTACTTC. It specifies CAWSVGLQETQYF.

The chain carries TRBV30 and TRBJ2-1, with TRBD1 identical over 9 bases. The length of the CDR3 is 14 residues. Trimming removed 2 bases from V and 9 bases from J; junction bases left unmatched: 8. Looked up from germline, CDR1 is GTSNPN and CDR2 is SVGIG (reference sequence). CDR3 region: CAWSPGTGLPEQFF. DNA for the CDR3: TGTGCCTGGAGTCCAGGGACAGGGCTGCCTGAGCAGTTCTTC.

This CDR3 is CASSTNTEAFF. The CDR3, as DNA: TGCGCCAGCAGCACGAACACTGAAGCTTTCTTT. The chain has TRBV5-1 and TRBJ1-1; D unclear. Trimming shortened V by 4 bases and J by 1 base, and 2 bases separated the two germline ends. CDR3 length: 11 residues. CDR1 SGHRS and CDR2 YFSETQ come from the germline V gene.

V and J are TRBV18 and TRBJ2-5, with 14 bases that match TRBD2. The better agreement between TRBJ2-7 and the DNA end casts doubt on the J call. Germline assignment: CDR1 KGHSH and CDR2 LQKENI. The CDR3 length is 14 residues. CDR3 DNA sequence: TGTGCCAGCTCACCGGGACTAGCGGGAGTCGAGCAGTACTTC. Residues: CASSPGLAGVEQYF.

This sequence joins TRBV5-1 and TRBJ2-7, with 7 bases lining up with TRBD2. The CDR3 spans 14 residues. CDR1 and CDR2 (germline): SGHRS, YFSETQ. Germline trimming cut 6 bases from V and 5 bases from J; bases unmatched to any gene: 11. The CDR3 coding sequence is TGCGCCAGCACGGGTGGCGGGAGTCTCGACGAGCAGTACTTC. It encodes CASTGGGSLDEQYF. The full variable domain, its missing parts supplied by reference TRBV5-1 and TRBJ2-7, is KAGVTQTPRYLIKTRGQQVTLSCSPISGHRSVSWYQQTPGQGLQFLFEYFSETQRNKGNFPGRFSGRQFSNSRSEMNVSTLELGDSALYLCASTGGGSLDEQYFGPGTRLTVT.

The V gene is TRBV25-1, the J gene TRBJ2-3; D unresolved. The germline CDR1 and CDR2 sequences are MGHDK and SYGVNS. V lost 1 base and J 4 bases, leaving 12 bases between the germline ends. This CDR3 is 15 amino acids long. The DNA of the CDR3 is TGTGCCAGCAGTGAATCGGGCCCGGCAGCAGATACGCAGTATTTT. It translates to CASSESGPAADTQYF.

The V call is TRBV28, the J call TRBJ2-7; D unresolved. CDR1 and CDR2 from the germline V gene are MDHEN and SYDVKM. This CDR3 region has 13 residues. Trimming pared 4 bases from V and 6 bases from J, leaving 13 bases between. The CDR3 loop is CASSSAGISEQYF. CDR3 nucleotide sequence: TGTGCCAGCAGTTCGGCCGGCATCTCCGAGCAGTACTTC.

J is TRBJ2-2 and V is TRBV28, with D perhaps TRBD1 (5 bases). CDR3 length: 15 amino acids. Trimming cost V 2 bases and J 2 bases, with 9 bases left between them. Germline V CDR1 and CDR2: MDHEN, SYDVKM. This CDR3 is CASSLRGSNTGELFF. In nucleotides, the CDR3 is TGTGCCAGCAGTTTAAGGGGCAGCAACACCGGGGAGCTGTTTTTT.

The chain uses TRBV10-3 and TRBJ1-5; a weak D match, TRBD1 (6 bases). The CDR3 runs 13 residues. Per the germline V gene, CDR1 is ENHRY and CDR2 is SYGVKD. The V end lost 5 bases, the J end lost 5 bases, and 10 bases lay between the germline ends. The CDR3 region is CAISKDSDQPQHF. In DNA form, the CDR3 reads TGTGCCATCAGTAAGGACAGCGATCAGCCCCAGCATTTT.

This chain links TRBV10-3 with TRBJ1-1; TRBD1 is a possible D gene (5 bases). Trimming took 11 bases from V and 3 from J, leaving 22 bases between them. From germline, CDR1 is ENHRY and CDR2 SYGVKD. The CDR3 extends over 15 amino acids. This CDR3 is CALRRDSTRDTEAFF. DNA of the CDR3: TGTGCCCTCCGACGGGACTCCACACGGGACACTGAAGCTTTCTTT.

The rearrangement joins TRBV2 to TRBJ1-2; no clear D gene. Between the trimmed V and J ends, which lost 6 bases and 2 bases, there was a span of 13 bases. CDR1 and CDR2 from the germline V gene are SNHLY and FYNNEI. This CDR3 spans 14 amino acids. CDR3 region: CASSRSSLNYGYTF. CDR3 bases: TGTGCCAGCAGCCGGTCCAGTTTAAACTATGGCTACACCTTC.

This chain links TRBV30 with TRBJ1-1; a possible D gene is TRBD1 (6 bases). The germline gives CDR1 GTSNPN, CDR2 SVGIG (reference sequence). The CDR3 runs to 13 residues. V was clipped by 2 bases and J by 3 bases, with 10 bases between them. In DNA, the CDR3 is TGTGCCTGGAGTTGGGACACGGACACTGAAGCTTTCTTT. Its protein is CAWSWDTDTEAFF.

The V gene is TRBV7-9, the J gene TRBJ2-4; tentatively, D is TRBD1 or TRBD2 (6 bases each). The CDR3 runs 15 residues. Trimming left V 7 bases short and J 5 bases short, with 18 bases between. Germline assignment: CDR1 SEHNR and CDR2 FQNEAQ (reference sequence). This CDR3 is CASTLMRGGQNIQYF. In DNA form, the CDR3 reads TGTGCCAGCACCTTGATGCGTGGGGGGCAAAACATTCAGTACTTC.

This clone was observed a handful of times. CDR3 loop: CASSAGQGARGEKLFF. The DNA of the CDR3 is TGTGCCAGCAGCGCGGGACAGGGGGCGCGAGGGGAAAAACTGTTTTTT. The gene calls are TRBV5-4 and TRBJ1-4; 12 bases map to TRBD1. The CDR3 extends over 16 amino acids. Germline V gives CDR1 SGHNT, CDR2 YYREEE (reference sequence). V lost 4 bases, J lost 8 bases, and 9 bases stayed unmatched.

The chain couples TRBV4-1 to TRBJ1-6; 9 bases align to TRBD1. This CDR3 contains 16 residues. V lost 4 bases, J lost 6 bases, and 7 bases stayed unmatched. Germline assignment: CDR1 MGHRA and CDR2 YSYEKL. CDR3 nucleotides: TGCGCCAGCAGCCCTCGGACAGGGGAAAGTAATTCACCCCTCCACTTT. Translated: CASSPRTGESNSPLHF.

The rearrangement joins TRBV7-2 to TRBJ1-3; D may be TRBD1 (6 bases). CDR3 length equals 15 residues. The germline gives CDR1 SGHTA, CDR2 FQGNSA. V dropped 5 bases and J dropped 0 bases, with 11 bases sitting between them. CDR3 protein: CASSRGTHSGNTIYF. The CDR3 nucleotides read TGTGCCAGCAGCCGCGGGACACACTCTGGAAACACCATATATTTT.

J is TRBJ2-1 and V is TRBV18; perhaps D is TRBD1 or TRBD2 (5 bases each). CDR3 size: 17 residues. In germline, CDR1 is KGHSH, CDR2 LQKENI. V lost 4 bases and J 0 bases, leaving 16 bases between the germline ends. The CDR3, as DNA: TGTGCCAGCTCACTGGGGTTGTGGGGGAGCTCCTACAATGAGCAGTTCTTC. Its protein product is CASSLGLWGSSYNEQFF.

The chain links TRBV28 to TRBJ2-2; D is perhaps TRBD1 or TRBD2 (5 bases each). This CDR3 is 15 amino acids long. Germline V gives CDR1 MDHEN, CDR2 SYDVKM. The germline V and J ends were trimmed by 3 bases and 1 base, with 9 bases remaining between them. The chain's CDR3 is CASSFLRGNTGELFF. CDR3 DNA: TGTGCCAGCAGTTTCCTGAGGGGGAACACCGGGGAGCTGTTTTTT. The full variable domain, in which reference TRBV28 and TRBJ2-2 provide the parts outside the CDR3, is DVKVTQSSRYLVKRTGEKVFLECVQDMDHENMFWYRQDPGLGLRLIYFSYDVKMKEKGDIPEGYSVSREKKERFSLILESASTNQTSMYLCASSFLRGNTGELFFGEGSRLTVL.

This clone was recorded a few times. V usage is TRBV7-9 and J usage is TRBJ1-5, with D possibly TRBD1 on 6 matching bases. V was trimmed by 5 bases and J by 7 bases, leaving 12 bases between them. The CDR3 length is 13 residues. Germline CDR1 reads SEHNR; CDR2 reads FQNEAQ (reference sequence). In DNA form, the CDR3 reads TGTGCCAGCAGCCGATCACAGGGCCAGCCCCAGCATTTT. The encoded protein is CASSRSQGQPQHF.

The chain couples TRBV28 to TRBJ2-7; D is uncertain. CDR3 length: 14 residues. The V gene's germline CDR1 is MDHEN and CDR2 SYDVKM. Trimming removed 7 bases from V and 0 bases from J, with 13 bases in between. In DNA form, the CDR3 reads TGTGCCAGCACCCCGAGGTGGGACTCCTACGAGCAGTACTTC. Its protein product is CASTPRWDSYEQYF.